This is a list of T cell receptor beta chains from one sample in a study of cytomegalovirus exposure and HLA in healthy donors. Using immunoSEQ multiplex PCR, the repertoire was profiled, and TCRdb retains in-frame clones only, with some absent. The data contain fewer than 150,000 clones, 65% to 75% of them singletons. The sample comprised PBMCs. The source is a woman aged 50 to 60 in good health and CMV-seropositive. Both conserved end residues are part of each CDR3. A D gene is named only where the DNA matches it firmly. Some rows have no size entry. The others give once, few or many, or a class for an expanded clone.

j_call: TRBJ1-1; v_call: TRBV30; d_call: .; clone_size: .; cdr3_aa: CAWSVQADTEAFF; cdr3_nt: TGTGCCTGGAGTGTACAGGCGGACACTGAAGCTTTCTTT
j_call: TRBJ2-7; v_call: TRBV15; d_call: TRBD2; clone_size: .; cdr3_aa: CATSRGDGGADEQYF; cdr3_nt: TGTGCCACCAGCAGAGGGGACGGGGGGGCCGACGAGCAGTACTTC
j_call: TRBJ1-5; v_call: TRBV18; d_call: .; clone_size: .; cdr3_aa: CASSPGGSNQPQHF; cdr3_nt: TGTGCCAGCTCACCCGGGGGTAGCAATCAGCCCCAGCATTTT
j_call: TRBJ2-2; v_call: TRBV7-2; d_call: TRBD2; clone_size: .; cdr3_aa: CASSLTSGGAAVTGELFF; cdr3_nt: TGTGCCAGCAGCTTAACTAGCGGGGGGGCGGCGGTCACCGGGGAGCTGTTTTTT
j_call: TRBJ2-3; v_call: TRBV5-1; d_call: TRBD2; clone_size: once; cdr3_aa: CASSLVLAGASADTQYF; cdr3_nt: TGCGCCAGCAGCTTGGTTCTAGCGGGGGCCTCTGCAGATACGCAGTATTTT
j_call: TRBJ2-3; v_call: TRBV9; d_call: .; clone_size: once; cdr3_aa: CASSLSLATVSTDTQYF; cdr3_nt: TGTGCCAGCAGTCTCTCCCTAGCGACGGTTAGCACAGATACGCAGTATTTT
j_call: TRBJ1-2; v_call: TRBV5-4; d_call: TRBD1; clone_size: .; cdr3_aa: CASSPQGAYGYTF; cdr3_nt: TGTGCCAGCAGCCCACAGGGGGCCTATGGCTACACCTTC
j_call: TRBJ2-5; v_call: TRBV9; d_call: .; clone_size: few; cdr3_aa: CASSPEGSETQYF; cdr3_nt: TGTGCCAGCAGCCCAGAGGGTTCAGAGACCCAGTACTTC
j_call: TRBJ2-4; v_call: TRBV6-5; d_call: .; clone_size: .; cdr3_aa: CASSPTAGRENIQYF; cdr3_nt: TGTGCCAGCAGTCCGACCGCAGGGCGAGAAAACATTCAGTACTTC
j_call: TRBJ1-1; v_call: TRBV4-1; d_call: .; clone_size: few; cdr3_aa: CASSQGPEPTEAFF; cdr3_nt: TGCGCCAGCAGCCAAGGTCCGGAGCCCACTGAAGCTTTCTTT
j_call: TRBJ1-5; v_call: TRBV27; d_call: TRBD1; clone_size: .; cdr3_aa: CASSPTDRENQPRHF; cdr3_nt: TGTGCCAGCAGTCCTACCGACAGGGAGAATCAGCCCCGGCATTTT
j_call: TRBJ1-1; v_call: TRBV4-2; d_call: .; clone_size: .; cdr3_aa: CASSRVQGHGDTEAFF; cdr3_nt: TGTGCCAGCAGCCGGGTTCAGGGACACGGGGACACTGAAGCTTTCTTT
j_call: TRBJ2-1; v_call: TRBV5-1; d_call: TRBD2; clone_size: .; cdr3_aa: CASSEWGLAGSPWKFF; cdr3_nt: TGCGCCAGTAGCGAATGGGGACTAGCGGGGAGCCCGTGGAAGTTCTTC
j_call: TRBJ2-3; v_call: TRBV7-9; d_call: TRBD2; clone_size: once; cdr3_aa: CASSPSGSSTDTQYF; cdr3_nt: TGTGCCAGCAGTCCTAGCGGGAGCAGCACAGATACGCAGTATTTT
j_call: TRBJ1-4; v_call: TRBV2; d_call: TRBD1; clone_size: .; cdr3_aa: CASSHPGQGNLGEKLFF; cdr3_nt: TGTGCCAGCAGTCATCCGGGACAGGGGAATCTTGGGGAAAAACTGTTTTTT
j_call: TRBJ1-5; v_call: TRBV21-1; d_call: .; clone_size: .; cdr3_aa: CASAFDRIIPHSNQPQHF; cdr3_nt: TGTGCCAGCGCGTTCGACAGGATTATACCCCATAGCAATCAGCCCCAGCATTTT
j_call: TRBJ2-1; v_call: TRBV14; d_call: TRBD1; clone_size: .; cdr3_aa: CASSRGQGFYDEQFF; cdr3_nt: TGTGCCAGCAGCCGAGGACAGGGGTTTTACGATGAGCAGTTCTTC
j_call: TRBJ2-2; v_call: TRBV6-5; d_call: .; clone_size: .; cdr3_aa: CASSRTPGSPGELFF; cdr3_nt: TGTGCCAGCAGCAGGACTCCCGGTTCCCCCGGGGAGCTGTTTTTT
j_call: TRBJ2-7; v_call: TRBV6-5; d_call: .; clone_size: .; cdr3_aa: CASSRGHEQYF; cdr3_nt: TGTGCCAGCTCAAGGGGCCACGAGCAGTACTTC
j_call: TRBJ2-4; v_call: TRBV2; d_call: TRBD1; clone_size: .; cdr3_aa: CAGQGVARGIQYF; cdr3_nt: TGTGCCGGCCAGGGGGTGGCGAGGGGCATTCAGTACTTC
j_call: TRBJ2-3; v_call: TRBV18; d_call: .; clone_size: once; cdr3_aa: CASSLSGGSRTDTQYF; cdr3_nt: TGTGCCAGCTCCCTTTCCGGAGGCTCCCGCACAGATACGCAGTATTTT
j_call: TRBJ1-1; v_call: TRBV5-6; d_call: .; clone_size: few; cdr3_aa: CASSAAGRDTEAFF; cdr3_nt: TGTGCCAGCAGCGCCGCTGGTCGGGACACTGAAGCTTTCTTT
j_call: TRBJ2-1; v_call: TRBV5-4; d_call: TRBD2; clone_size: .; cdr3_aa: CASSSSGGTYNEQFF; cdr3_nt: TGTGCCAGCAGCTCTAGCGGGGGGACCTACAATGAGCAGTTCTTC
j_call: TRBJ2-5; v_call: TRBV18; d_call: TRBD1; clone_size: .; cdr3_aa: CASSLNRGDPNQETQYF; cdr3_nt: TGTGCCAGCTCACTTAACAGGGGGGATCCCAACCAGGAGACCCAGTACTTC
j_call: TRBJ1-2; v_call: TRBV28; d_call: TRBD1; clone_size: .; cdr3_aa: CASKIDRVGYTF; cdr3_nt: TGTGCCAGCAAAATCGACAGGGTAGGCTACACCTTC
j_call: TRBJ2-4; v_call: TRBV29-1; d_call: .; clone_size: .; cdr3_aa: CSVEGARTLAKNIQYF; cdr3_nt: TGCAGCGTTGAGGGGGCCCGGACCTTAGCCAAAAACATTCAGTACTTC
j_call: TRBJ2-3; v_call: TRBV2; d_call: TRBD2; clone_size: once; cdr3_aa: CASSEAQLAGGWDTQYF; cdr3_nt: TGTGCCAGCAGTGAAGCGCAACTAGCGGGGGGGTGGGATACGCAGTATTTT
j_call: TRBJ2-5; v_call: TRBV11-2; d_call: TRBD2; clone_size: .; cdr3_aa: CASSLYRSGVHQETQYF; cdr3_nt: TGTGCCAGCAGCCTGTACCGTAGCGGGGTTCACCAAGAGACCCAGTACTTC
j_call: TRBJ2-5; v_call: TRBV19; d_call: .; clone_size: .; cdr3_aa: CASSTYRGGQETQYF; cdr3_nt: TGTGCCAGTAGTACGTACAGGGGGGGGCAAGAGACCCAGTACTTC
j_call: TRBJ2-7; v_call: TRBV10-3; d_call: .; clone_size: .; cdr3_aa: CATTPQGGSTYEQYF; cdr3_nt: TGTGCCACCACACCCCAGGGCGGTTCTACCTACGAGCAGTACTTC
j_call: TRBJ1-6; v_call: TRBV18; d_call: TRBD1; clone_size: .; cdr3_aa: CASSPTDRGGSPLHF; cdr3_nt: TGTGCCAGCTCACCAACAGACAGGGGGGGCTCACCCCTCCACTTT
j_call: TRBJ1-2; v_call: TRBV19; d_call: .; clone_size: .; cdr3_aa: CASERTDNYGYTF; cdr3_nt: TGTGCCAGTGAACGGACAGATAACTATGGCTACACCTTC
j_call: TRBJ1-4; v_call: TRBV27; d_call: TRBD1; clone_size: .; cdr3_aa: CASSPRTGSRETNEKLFF; cdr3_nt: TGTGCCAGCAGTCCCCGGACAGGGTCTCGAGAAACTAATGAAAAACTGTTTTTT
j_call: TRBJ1-5; v_call: TRBV6-5; d_call: .; clone_size: .; cdr3_aa: CASGRGGTNQPQHF; cdr3_nt: TGTGCCAGCGGCCGCGGGGGAACCAATCAGCCCCAGCATTTT
j_call: TRBJ2-3; v_call: TRBV5-1; d_call: TRBD2; clone_size: once; cdr3_aa: CASSLAGLAGGWTDTQYF; cdr3_nt: TGCGCCAGCAGCTTGGCCGGACTAGCGGGGGGGTGGACAGATACGCAGTATTTT
j_call: TRBJ2-1; v_call: TRBV7-9; d_call: .; clone_size: once; cdr3_aa: CASSLASSSHEQFF; cdr3_nt: TGTGCCAGCAGCTTAGCCTCTAGCAGCCATGAGCAGTTCTTC
j_call: TRBJ2-5; v_call: TRBV5-1; d_call: TRBD2; clone_size: .; cdr3_aa: CASSLGLAGVQETQYF; cdr3_nt: TGCGCCAGCAGCTTGGGACTAGCGGGGGTACAAGAGACCCAGTACTTC